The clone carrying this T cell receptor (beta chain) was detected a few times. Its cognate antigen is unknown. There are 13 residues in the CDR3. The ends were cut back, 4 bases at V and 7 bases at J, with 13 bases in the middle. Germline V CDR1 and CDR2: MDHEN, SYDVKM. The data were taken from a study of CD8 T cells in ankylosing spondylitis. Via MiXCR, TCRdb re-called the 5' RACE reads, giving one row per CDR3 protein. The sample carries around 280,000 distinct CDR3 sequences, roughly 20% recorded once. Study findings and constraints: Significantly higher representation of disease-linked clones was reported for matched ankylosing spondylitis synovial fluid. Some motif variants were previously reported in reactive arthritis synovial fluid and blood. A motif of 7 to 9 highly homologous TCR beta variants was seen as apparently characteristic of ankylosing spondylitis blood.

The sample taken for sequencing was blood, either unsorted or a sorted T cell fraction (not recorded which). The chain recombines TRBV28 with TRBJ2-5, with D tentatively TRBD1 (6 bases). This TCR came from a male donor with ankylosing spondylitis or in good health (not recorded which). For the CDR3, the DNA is TGTGCCAGCAGTTCACAGGGATTCGGGACCCAGTACTTC. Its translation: CASSSQGFGTQYF. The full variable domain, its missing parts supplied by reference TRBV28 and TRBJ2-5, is DVKVTQSSRYLVKRTGEKVFLECVQDMDHENMFWYRQDPGLGLRLIYFSYDVKMKEKGDIPEGYSVSREKKERFSLILESASTNQTSMYLCASSSQGFGTQYFGPGTRLLVL.